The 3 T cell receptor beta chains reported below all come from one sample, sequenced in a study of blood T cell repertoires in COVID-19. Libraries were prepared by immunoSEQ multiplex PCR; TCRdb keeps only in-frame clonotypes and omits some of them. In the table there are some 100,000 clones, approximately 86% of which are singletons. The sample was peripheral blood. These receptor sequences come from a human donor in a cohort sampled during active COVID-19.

The CDR3 protein is CASSPPNEQFF. CDR3 DNA sequence: TGTGCCAGCAGTCCCCCAAATGAGCAGTTCTTC. The genes are TRBV27 and TRBJ2-1; no reliable D call. Trimming shortened V by 5 bases and J by 7 bases, and 6 bases separated the two germline ends. This CDR3 region has 11 residues. CDR1 is MNHEY, CDR2 SMNVEV, per germline (reference sequence).

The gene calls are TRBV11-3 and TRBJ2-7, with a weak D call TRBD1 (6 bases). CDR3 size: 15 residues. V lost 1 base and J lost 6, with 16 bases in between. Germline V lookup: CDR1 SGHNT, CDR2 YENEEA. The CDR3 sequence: CASSLVRPGVGEQYF. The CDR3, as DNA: TGTGCCAGCAGCTTAGTTCGGCCAGGGGTAGGCGAGCAGTACTTC.

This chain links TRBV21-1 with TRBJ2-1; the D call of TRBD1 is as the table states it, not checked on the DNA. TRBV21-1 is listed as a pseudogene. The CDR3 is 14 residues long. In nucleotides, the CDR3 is TGTGCCAGCAGCGTCGACGGGACAGGGTATGGGCAGTTCTTC. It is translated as CASSVDGTGYGQFF.